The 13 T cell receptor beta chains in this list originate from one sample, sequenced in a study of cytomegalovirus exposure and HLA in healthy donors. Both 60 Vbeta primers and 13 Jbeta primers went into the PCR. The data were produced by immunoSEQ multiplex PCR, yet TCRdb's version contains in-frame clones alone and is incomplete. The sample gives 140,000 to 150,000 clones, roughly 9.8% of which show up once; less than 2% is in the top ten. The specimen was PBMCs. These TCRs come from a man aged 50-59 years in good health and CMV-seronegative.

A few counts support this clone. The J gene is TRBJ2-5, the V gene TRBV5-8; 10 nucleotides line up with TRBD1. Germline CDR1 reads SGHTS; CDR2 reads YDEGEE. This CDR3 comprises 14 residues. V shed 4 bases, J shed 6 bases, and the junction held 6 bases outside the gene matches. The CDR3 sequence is CASSLLGQGKTQYF. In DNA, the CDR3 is TGTGCCAGCAGCCTGCTGGGACAGGGGAAGACCCAGTACTTC.

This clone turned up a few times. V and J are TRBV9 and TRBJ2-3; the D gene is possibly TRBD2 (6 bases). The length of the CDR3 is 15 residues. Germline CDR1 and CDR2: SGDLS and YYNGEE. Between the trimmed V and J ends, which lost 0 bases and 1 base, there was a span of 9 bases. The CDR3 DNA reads TGTGCCAGCAGCGTAGCGCGGGGTGGCACAGATACGCAGTATTTT. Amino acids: CASSVARGGTDTQYF.

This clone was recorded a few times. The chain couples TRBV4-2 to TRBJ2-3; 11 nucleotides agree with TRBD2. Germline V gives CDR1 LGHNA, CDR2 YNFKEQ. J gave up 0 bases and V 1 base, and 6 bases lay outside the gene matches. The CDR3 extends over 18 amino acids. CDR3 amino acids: CASSQVSGGDSSTDTQYF. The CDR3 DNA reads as TGTGCCAGCAGCCAAGTTAGCGGGGGGGATTCTAGCACAGATACGCAGTATTTT.

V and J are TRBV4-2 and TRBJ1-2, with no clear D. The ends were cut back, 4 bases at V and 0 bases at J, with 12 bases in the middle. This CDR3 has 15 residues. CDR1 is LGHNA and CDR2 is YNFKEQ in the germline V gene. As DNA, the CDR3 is TGTGCCAGCAGCCTCGTCCCCGGGGCTAACTATGGCTACACCTTC. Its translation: CASSLVPGANYGYTF.

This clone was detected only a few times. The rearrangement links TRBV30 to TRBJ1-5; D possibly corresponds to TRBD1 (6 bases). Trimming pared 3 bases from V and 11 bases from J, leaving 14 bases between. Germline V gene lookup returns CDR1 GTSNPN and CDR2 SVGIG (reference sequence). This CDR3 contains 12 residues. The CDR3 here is CAWSAPSGAQHF. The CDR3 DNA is TGTGCCTGGAGCGCTCCCTCAGGGGCCCAGCATTTT.

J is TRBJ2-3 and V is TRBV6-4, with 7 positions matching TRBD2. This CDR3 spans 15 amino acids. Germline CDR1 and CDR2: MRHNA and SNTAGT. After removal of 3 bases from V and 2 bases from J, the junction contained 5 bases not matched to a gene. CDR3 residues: CASSERAGPTDTQYF. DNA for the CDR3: TGTGCCAGCAGTGAAAGAGCGGGGCCCACAGATACGCAGTATTTT.

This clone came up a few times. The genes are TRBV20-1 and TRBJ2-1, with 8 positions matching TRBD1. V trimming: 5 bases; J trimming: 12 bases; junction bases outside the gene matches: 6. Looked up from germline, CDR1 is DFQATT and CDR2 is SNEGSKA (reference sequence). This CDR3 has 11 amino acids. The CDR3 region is CSAAGGPGQFF. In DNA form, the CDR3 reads TGCAGTGCTGCAGGGGGCCCGGGGCAGTTCTTC.

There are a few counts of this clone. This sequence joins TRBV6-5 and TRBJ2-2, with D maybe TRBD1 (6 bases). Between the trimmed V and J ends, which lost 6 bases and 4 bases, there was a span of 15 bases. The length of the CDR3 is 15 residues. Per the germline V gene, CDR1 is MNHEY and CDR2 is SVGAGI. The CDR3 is CASRGALDLTGELFF. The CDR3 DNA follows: TGTGCCAGCAGGGGGGCGTTGGACCTCACCGGGGAGCTGTTTTTT.

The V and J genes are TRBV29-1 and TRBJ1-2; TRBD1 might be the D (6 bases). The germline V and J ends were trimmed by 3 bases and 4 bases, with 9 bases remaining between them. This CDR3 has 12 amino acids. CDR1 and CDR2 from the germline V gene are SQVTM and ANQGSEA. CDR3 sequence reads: CSVETGSYGYTF. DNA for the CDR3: TGCAGCGTTGAGACAGGAAGCTATGGCTACACCTTC. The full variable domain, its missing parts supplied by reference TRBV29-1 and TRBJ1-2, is SAVISQKPSRDICQRGTSLTIQCQVDSQVTMMFWYRQQPGQSLTLIATANQGSEATYESGFVIDKFPISRPNLTFSTLTVSNMSPEDSSIYLCSVETGSYGYTFGSGTRLTVV.

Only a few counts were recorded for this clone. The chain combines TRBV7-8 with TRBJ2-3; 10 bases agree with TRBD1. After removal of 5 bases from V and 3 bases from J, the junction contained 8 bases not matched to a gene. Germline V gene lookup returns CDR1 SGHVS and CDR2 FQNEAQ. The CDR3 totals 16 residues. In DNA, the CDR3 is TGTGCCAGCAGCCTCTCCGGACAGGGGGTGACAGATACGCAGTATTTT. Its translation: CASSLSGQGVTDTQYF.

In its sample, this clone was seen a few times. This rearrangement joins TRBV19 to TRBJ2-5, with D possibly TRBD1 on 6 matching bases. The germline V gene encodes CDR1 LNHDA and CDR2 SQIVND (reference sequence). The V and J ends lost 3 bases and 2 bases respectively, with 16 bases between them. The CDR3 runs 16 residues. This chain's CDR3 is CASSMVTGTSQETQYF. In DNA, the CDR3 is TGTGCCAGTAGTATGGTCACCGGGACAAGTCAAGAGACCCAGTACTTC.

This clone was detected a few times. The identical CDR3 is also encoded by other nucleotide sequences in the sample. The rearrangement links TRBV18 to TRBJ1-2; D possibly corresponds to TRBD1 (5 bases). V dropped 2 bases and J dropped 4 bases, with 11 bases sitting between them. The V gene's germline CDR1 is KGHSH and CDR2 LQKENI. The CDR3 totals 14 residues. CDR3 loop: CASSPLQAGYGYTF. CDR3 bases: TGTGCCAGCTCACCATTACAGGCAGGCTATGGCTACACCTTC. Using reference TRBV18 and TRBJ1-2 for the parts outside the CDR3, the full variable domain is NAGVMQNPRHLVRRRGQEARLRCSPMKGHSHVYWYRQLPEEGLKFMVYLQKENIIDESGMPKERFSAEFPKEGPSILRIQQVVRGDSAAYFCASSPLQAGYGYTFGSGTRLTVV.

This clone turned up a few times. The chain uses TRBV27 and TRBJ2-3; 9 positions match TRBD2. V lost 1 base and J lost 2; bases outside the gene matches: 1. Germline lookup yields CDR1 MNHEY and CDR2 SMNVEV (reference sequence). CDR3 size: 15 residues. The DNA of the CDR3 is TGTGCCAGCAGTTTATTAGCGGGGGTCACAGATACGCAGTATTTT. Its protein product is CASSLLAGVTDTQYF.